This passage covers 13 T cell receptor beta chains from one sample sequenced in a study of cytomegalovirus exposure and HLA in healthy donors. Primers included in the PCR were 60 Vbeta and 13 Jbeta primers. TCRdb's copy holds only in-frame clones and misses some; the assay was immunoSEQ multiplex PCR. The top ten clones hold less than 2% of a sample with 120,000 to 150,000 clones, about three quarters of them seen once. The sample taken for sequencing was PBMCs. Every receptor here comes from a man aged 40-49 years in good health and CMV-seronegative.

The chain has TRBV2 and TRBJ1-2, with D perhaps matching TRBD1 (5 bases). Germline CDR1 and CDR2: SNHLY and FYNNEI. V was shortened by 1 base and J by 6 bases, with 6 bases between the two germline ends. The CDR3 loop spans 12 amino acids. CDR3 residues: CASSEGGNGYTF. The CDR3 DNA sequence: TGTGCCAGCAGTGAAGGGGGCAATGGCTACACCTTC.

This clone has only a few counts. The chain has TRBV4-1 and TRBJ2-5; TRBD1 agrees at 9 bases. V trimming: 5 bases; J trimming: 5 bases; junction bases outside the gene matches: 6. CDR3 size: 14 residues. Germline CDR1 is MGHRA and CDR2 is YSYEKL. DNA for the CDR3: TGCGCCAGCAGCTTGGGACAGGGAGGCGAGACCCAGTACTTC. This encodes CASSLGQGGETQYF.

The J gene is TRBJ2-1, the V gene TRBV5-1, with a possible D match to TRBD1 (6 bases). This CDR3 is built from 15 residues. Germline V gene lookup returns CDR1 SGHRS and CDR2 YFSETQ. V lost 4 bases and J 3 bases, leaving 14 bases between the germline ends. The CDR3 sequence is CASSPRTEGYNEQFF. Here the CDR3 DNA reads TGCGCCAGCAGCCCCCGGACAGAAGGCTACAATGAGCAGTTCTTC.

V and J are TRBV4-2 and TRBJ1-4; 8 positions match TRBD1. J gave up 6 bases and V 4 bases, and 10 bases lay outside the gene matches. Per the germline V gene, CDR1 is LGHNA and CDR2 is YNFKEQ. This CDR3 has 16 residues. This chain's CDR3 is CASSPDRASKDEKLFF. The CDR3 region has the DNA TGTGCCAGCAGCCCGGACAGGGCGTCGAAGGATGAAAAACTGTTTTTT.

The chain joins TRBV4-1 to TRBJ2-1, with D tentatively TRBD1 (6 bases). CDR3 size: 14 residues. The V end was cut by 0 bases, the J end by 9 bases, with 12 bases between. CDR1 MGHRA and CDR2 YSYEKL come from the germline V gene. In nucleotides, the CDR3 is TGCGCCAGCAGCCAAGAAAACAGGGAGTCTGAGCAGTTCTTC. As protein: CASSQENRESEQFF.

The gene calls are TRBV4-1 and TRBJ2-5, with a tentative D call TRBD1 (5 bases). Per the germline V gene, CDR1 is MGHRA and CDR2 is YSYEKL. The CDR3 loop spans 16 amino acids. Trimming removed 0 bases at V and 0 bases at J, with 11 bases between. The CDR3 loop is CASSQDSAGYQETQYF. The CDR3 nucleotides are TGCGCCAGCAGCCAAGACTCCGCAGGGTACCAAGAGACCCAGTACTTC.

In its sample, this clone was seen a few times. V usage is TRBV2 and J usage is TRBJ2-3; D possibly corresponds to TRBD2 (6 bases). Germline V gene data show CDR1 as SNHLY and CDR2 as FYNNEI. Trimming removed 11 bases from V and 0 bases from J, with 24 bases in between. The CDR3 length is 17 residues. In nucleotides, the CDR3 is TGTGCCGGACAACTGATTTGGGACTTAGCTAGCACAGATACGCAGTATTTT. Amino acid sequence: CAGQLIWDLASTDTQYF.

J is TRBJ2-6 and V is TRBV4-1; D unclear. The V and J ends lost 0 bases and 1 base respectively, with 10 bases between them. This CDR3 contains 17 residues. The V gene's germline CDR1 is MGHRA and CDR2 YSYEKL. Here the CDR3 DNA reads TGCGCCAGCAGCCAAGATCGTGACACGTCTGGGGCCAACGTCCTGACTTTC. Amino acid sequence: CASSQDRDTSGANVLTF.

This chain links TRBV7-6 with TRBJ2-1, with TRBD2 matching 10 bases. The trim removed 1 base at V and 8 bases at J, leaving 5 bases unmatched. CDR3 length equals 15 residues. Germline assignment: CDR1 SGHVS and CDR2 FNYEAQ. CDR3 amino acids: CASSLVTSGIDEQFF. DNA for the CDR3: TGTGCCAGCAGCTTAGTCACTAGCGGGATAGATGAGCAGTTCTTC.

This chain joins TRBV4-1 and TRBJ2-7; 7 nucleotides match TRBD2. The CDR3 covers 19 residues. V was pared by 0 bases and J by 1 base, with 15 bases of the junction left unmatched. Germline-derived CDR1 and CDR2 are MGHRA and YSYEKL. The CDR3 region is CASSQDKGLTSRHSYEQYF. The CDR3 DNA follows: TGCGCCAGCAGCCAAGATAAAGGGCTGACTAGCCGACATTCCTACGAGCAGTACTTC.

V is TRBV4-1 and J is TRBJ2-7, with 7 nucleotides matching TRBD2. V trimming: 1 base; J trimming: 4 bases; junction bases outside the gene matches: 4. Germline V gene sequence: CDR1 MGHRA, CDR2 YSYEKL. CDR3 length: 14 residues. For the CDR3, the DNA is TGCGCCAGCAGCCAAGTTCCAGCGGGGTACGAGCAGTACTTC. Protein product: CASSQVPAGYEQYF.

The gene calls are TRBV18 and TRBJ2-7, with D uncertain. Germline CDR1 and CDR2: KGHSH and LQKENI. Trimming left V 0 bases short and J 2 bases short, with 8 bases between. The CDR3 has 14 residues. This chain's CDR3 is CASSPPQATYEQYF. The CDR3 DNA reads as TGTGCCAGCTCACCACCGCAGGCTACCTACGAGCAGTACTTC.

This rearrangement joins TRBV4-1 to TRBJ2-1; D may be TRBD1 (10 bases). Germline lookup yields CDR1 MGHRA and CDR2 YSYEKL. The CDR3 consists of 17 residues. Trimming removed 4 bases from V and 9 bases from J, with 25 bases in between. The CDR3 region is CASSRGAGGTGVVEQFF. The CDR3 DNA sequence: TGCGCCAGCAGCCGCGGGGCGGGAGGGACAGGGGTGGTTGAGCAGTTCTTC.